Given below is one T cell receptor (beta chain) in context. Its antigen is undetermined. The CDR3 sequence is 12 residues long. V was clipped by 5 bases and J by 7 bases, with 11 bases between them. The germline gives CDR1 SGHAT, CDR2 FQNNGV. The sample belongs to a study of radiotherapy plus CTLA-4 blockade in lung cancer. As for the study in general: Objective responses emerged in 18% of patients, and about 30% attained disease control.

Sequencing used immunoSEQ multiplex PCR; TCRdb keeps in-frame clones, though not all of them. The sample has fewer than 45,000 clones; about two thirds are singletons. Study findings and constraints: After treatment with radiotherapy plus ipilimumab, TCR clones that came from the tumor expanded in blood. The best prediction of response reportedly came from early blood T cell clone dynamics, with interferon-beta.

The chain combines TRBV11-2 with TRBJ2-5; D remains ambiguous. Sample: peripheral blood, taken from a patient treated with radiotherapy plus ipilimumab. The TCR sequence derives from a human donor with non-small cell lung cancer who had stable disease on radiotherapy plus ipilimumab. CDR3 residues: CASSPAGWTQYF. CDR3 nucleotide sequence: TGTGCCAGCAGCCCGGCCGGGTGGACCCAGTACTTC.